This T cell receptor beta chain was recovered during a study of T cell responses to AZD1222 COVID-19 vaccine. Study details: Pooling of second doses given at about 4 or about 12 weeks was done.

Only in-frame clones appear in the TCRdb table, and some are missing; sequencing was by immunoSEQ multiplex PCR. The table records 130,000 to 150,000 clones, approximately 88% of them present only once. The receptor was isolated from an adult in good health. The sample consisted of peripheral blood, taken on day 0 of AZD1222 vaccination.

The CDR3 protein is CASSAANLAKNIQYF. DNA for the CDR3: TGTGCCAGCAGTGCAGCTAACCTAGCCAAAAACATTCAGTACTTC. The genes are TRBV2 and TRBJ2-4; no clear D. The ends were cut back, 4 bases at V and 0 bases at J, with 10 bases in the middle. Germline V lookup: CDR1 SNHLY, CDR2 FYNNEI. There are 15 residues in the CDR3.